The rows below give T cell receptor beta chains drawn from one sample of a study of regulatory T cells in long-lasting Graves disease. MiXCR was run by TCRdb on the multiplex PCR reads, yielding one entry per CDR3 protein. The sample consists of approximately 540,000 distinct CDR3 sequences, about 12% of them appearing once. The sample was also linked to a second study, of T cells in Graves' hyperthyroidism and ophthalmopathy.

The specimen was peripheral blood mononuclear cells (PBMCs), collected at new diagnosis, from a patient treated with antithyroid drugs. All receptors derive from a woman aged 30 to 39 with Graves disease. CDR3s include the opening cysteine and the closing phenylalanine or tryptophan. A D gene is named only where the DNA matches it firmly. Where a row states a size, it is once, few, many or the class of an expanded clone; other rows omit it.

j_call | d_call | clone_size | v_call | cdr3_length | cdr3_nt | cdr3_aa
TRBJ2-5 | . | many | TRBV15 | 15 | TGTGCCACCAGCAGAGATCAAGGGACACAAGAGACCCAGTACTTC | CATSRDQGTQETQYF
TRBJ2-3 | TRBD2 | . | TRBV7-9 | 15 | TGTGCCAGCAGCGAAAGCGGGAGGGCCTCAGATACGCAGTATTTT | CASSESGRASDTQYF
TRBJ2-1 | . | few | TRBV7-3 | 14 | TGTGCCAGCAGCCCCGTCGCGGGTTACAATGAGCAGTTCTTC | CASSPVAGYNEQFF
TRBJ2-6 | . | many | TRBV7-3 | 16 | TGTGCCAGCAGCTTAAGTTCGAACTCTGGGGCCAACGTCCTGACTTTC | CASSLSSNSGANVLTF
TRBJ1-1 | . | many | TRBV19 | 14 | TGTGCCAGTAGTATCATAGGGGTGAACACTGAAGCTTTCTTT | CASSIIGVNTEAFF
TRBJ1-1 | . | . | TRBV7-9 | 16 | TGTGCCAGCAGCCATCTGACCGAATGGGGGAACACTGAAGCTTTCTTT | CASSHLTEWGNTEAFF
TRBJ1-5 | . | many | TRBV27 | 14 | TGTGCCAGCAGTTTGTGGGGGAGCAATCAGCCCCAGCATTTT | CASSLWGSNQPQHF
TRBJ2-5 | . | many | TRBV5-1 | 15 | TGCGCCAGCCGACTCCTAGCCCACAAGGGAGAGACCCAGTACTTC | CASRLLAHKGETQYF
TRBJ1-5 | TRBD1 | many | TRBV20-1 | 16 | TGCAGTGCTAGAGATCAGGGCAGGGGGGGCAATCAGCCCCAGCATTTT | CSARDQGRGGNQPQHF
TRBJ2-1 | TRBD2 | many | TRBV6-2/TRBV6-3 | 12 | TGTGCCAGCAGTTACTCGGGGTGGGAGGGTTTCTTC | CASSYSGWEGFF
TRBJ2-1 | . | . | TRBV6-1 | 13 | TGTGCCAGCAGCGGGAAGTCCTACAATGAGCAGTTCTTC | CASSGKSYNEQFF
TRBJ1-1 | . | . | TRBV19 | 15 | TGTGCCAGTAGCCAAGTAGGGGTGATGAACACTGAAGCTTTCTTT | CASSQVGVMNTEAFF
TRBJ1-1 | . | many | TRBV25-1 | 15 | TGTGCCAGCAGTGACCCTCGTGGGGGGTACACTGAGGCTTTCTTT | CASSDPRGGYTEAFF
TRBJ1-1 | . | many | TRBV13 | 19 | TGTGCCAGCAGCTTACACGGTCCCGAGAGTGGAACGATGAACACTGAAGCTTTCTTT | CASSLHGPESGTMNTEAFF
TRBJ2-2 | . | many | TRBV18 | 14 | TGTGCCAGCTCAGGGACAATAAACACCGGGGAGCTGTTTTTT | CASSGTINTGELFF
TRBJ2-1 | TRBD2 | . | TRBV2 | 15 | TGTGCCAGCAGTCCCCAGGGACTAGCGGGAGGGCGCGAGTTCTTC | CASSPQGLAGGREFF
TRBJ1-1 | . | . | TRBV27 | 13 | TGTGCCAGCATTTCCAGCATGAACACTGAAGCTTTCTTT | CASISSMNTEAFF
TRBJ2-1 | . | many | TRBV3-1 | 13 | TGTGCCAGCAGCCAACCGCAGCACAATGAGCAGTTCTTC | CASSQPQHNEQFF
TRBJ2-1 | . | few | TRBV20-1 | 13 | TGCAGTGCTAGAGATCAGGGGGGGGGCGAGCAGTTCTTC | CSARDQGGGEQFF
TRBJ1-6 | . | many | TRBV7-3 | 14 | TGTGCCAGCAGCGAGCAGGGAGGTAATTCACCCCTCCACTTT | CASSEQGGNSPLHF
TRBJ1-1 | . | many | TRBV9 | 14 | TGTGCCAGCAGCGTAGACCCCGGGGGCACTGAAGCTTTCTTT | CASSVDPGGTEAFF
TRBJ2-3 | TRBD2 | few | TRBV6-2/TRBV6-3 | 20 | TGTGCCAGCAAGGAGTCCGGACTAGCGGGAGAATCGGGCACAGCAGATACGCAGTATTTT | CASKESGLAGESGTADTQYF
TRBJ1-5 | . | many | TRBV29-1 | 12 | TGCAGCGTTGGGGTGGGGGATCAGCCCCAGCATTTT | CSVGVGDQPQHF
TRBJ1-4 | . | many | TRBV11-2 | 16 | TGTGCCAGCAGCCTAGGGGGTCGGAGAGGACTTGAAAAACTGTTTTTT | CASSLGGRRGLEKLFF
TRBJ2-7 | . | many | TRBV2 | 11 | TGTGCCAGCAGTGCCCTAGCGCAACAGTACTTC | CASSALAQQYF
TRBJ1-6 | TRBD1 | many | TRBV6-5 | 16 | TGTGCCAGCAGTTACTCGACAGGGGGTTTTCAATCACCCCTCCACTTT | CASSYSTGGFQSPLHF
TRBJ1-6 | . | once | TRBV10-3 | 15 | TGTGCCATCAGTGCCTCCGGGACACCTAATTCACCCCTCCACTTT | CAISASGTPNSPLHF
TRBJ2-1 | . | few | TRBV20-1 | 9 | TGCAGTGTGGGGGGCGAGCAGTTCTTC | CSVGGEQFF
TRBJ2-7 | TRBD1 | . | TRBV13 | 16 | TGTGCCAGCAGCTGGGCTGGGACAGGGGATCCCTACGAGCAGTACTTC | CASSWAGTGDPYEQYF
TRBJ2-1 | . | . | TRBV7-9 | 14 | TGTGCCAGCAGCTTAGTGTCAGGGCCGAATGAGCAGTTCTTC | CASSLVSGPNEQFF
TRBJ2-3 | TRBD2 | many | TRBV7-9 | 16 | TGTGCCAGCACTCATCCTCAGCGGGGTAGGGCAGATACGCAGTATTTT | CASTHPQRGRADTQYF
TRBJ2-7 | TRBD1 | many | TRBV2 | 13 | TGTGCCGGAACAAAGCAGGGGGCGGGGGAGCAGTACTTC | CAGTKQGAGEQYF
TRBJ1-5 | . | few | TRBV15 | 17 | TGTGCCACCAGCAGAGGTGGGGCAGGGGATAGCAATCAGCCCCAGCATTTT | CATSRGGAGDSNQPQHF
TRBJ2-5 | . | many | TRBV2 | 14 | TGTGCCAGCAATAGTGACAGGAGGCAAGAGACCCAGTACTTC | CASNSDRRQETQYF
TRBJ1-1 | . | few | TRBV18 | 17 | TGTGCCAGCTCACCACTACCGAAAGCCCGGAAAGGCACTGAAGCTTTCTTT | CASSPLPKARKGTEAFF
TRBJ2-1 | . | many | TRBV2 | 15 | TGTGCCAGCAGTGTGGTAGGAAGCTCCTACAATGAGCAGTTCTTC | CASSVVGSSYNEQFF
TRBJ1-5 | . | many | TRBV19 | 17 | TGTGCCAGTAACCCCGGCCCCATCCTAGTACCCAATCAGCCCCAGCATTTT | CASNPGPILVPNQPQHF
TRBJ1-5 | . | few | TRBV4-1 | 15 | TGCGCCAGCAGCCAAGATTCGTTCGGAGATCAGCCCCAGCATTTT | CASSQDSFGDQPQHF
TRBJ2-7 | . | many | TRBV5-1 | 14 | TGCGCCAGCAGCGTCGGGTCCTCCGGAAGGGAGCAGTACTTC | CASSVGSSGREQYF
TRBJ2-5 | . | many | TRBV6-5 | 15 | TGTGCCAGCAGTTACTCCGATAAGGGGGGGGAGACCCAGTACTTC | CASSYSDKGGETQYF
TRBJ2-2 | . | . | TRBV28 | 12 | TGTGCCAGCAGTTCGTACACCGGGGAGCTGCTTTTT | CASSSYTGELLF
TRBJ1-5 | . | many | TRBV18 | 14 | TGTGCCAGCTCACCCCGGGCGGGAAATCAGCCCCAGCATTTT | CASSPRAGNQPQHF
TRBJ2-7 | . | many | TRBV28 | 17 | TGTGCCAGCAGTTCGTATGGGGGAACAGGGAAATCCTACGAGCAGTACTTC | CASSSYGGTGKSYEQYF
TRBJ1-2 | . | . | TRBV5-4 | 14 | TGTGCCAGCAGCTTGTCGTCTGGGCTCTATGGCTACACCTTC | CASSLSSGLYGYTF
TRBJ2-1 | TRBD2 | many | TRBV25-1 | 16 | TGTGCCAGCAGTTCTAGCGGGGACAGCTCCTACAATGAGCAGTTCTTC | CASSSSGDSSYNEQFF
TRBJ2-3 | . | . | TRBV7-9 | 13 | TGTGCCAGCAGCTTAGTAGCTCGGGATACGCAGTATTTT | CASSLVARDTQYF
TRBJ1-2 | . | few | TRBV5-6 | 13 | TGTGCCAGCAGCTTTTGGGGGAACTATGGCTACACCTTC | CASSFWGNYGYTF